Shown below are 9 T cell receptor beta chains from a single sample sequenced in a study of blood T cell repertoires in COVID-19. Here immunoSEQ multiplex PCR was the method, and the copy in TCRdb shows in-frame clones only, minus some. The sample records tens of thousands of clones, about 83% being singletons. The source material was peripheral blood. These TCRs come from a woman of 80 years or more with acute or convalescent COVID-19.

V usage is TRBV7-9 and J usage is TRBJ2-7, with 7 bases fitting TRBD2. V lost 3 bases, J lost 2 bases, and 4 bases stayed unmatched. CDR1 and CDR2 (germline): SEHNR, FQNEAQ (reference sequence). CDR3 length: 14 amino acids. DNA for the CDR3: TGTGCCAGCAGCTTGGGAGGGATCGCCTACGAGCAGTACTTC. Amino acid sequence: CASSLGGIAYEQYF.

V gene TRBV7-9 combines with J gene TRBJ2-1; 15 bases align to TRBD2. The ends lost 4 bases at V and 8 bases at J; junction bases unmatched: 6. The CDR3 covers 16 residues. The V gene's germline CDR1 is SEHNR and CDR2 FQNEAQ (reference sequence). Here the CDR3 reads CASSSGTSGRRDEQFF. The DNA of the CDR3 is TGTGCCAGCAGCTCGGGGACTAGCGGGAGGAGGGATGAGCAGTTCTTC.

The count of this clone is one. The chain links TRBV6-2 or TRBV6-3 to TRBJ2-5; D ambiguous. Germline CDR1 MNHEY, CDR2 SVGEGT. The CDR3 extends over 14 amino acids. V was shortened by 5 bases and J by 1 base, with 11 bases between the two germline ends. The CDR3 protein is CASSRSWSQETQYF. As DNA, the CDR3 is TGTGCCAGCAGTAGGTCCTGGAGCCAAGAGACCCAGTACTTC.

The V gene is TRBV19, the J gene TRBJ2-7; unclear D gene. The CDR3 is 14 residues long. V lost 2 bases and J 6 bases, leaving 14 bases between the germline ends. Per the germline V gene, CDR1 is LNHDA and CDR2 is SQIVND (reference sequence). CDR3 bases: TGTGCCAGTAGTATAAGAGGTGAGGTCCGCGAGCAGTACTTC. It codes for CASSIRGEVREQYF.

CDR3 sequence reads: CASSTDRAYEQYF. In DNA form, the CDR3 reads TGCGCCAGCAGCACCGACAGGGCCTACGAGCAGTACTTC. V gene TRBV5-1 combines with J gene TRBJ2-7; 7 positions match TRBD1. The CDR3 is 13 amino acids. Trimming at V came to 4 bases and at J to 2 bases, leaving 3 bases not matched to a gene. The V gene's germline CDR1 is SGHRS and CDR2 YFSETQ.

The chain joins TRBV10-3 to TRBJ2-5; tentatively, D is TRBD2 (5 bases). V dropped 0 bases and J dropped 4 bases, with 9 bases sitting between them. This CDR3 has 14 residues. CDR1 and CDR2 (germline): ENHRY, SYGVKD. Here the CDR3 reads CAISESTGTETQYF. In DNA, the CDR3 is TGTGCCATCAGTGAGTCGACGGGAACAGAGACCCAGTACTTC.

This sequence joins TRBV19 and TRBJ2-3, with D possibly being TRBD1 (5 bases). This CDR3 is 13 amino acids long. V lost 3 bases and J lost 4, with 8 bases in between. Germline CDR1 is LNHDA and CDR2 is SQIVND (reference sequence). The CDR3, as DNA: TGTGCCAGTAGTATTATGGGGCCAGATACGCAGTATTTT. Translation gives CASSIMGPDTQYF.

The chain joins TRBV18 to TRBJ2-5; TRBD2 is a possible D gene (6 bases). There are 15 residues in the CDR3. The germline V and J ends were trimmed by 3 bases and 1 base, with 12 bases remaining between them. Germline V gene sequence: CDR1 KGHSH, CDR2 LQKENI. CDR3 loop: CASSPLLAPQETQYF. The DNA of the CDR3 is TGTGCCAGCTCACCTCTACTAGCTCCCCAAGAGACCCAGTACTTC.

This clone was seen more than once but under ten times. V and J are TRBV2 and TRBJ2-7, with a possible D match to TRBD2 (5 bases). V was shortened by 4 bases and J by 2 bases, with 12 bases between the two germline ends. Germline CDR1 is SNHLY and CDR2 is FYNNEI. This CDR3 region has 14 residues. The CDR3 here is CASSVRAETYEQYF. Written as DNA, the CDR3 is TGTGCCAGCAGTGTGAGGGCCGAGACCTACGAGCAGTACTTC.